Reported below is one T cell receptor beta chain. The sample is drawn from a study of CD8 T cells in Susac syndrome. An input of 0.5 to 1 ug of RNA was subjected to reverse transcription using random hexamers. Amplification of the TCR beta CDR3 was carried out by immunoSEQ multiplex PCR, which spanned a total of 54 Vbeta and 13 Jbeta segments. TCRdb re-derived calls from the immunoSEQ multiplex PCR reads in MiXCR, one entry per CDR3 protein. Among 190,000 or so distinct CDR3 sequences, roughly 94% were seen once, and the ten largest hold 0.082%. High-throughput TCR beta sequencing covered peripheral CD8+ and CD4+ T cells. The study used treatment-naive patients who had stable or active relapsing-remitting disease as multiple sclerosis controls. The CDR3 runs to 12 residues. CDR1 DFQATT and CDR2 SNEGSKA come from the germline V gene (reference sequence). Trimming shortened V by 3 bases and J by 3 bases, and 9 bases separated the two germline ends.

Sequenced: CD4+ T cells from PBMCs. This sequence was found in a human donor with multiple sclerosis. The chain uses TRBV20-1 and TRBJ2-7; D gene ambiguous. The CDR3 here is CSASAGDYEQYV. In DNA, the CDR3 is TGCAGTGCTAGCGCAGGCGACTACGAGCAGTACGTC.